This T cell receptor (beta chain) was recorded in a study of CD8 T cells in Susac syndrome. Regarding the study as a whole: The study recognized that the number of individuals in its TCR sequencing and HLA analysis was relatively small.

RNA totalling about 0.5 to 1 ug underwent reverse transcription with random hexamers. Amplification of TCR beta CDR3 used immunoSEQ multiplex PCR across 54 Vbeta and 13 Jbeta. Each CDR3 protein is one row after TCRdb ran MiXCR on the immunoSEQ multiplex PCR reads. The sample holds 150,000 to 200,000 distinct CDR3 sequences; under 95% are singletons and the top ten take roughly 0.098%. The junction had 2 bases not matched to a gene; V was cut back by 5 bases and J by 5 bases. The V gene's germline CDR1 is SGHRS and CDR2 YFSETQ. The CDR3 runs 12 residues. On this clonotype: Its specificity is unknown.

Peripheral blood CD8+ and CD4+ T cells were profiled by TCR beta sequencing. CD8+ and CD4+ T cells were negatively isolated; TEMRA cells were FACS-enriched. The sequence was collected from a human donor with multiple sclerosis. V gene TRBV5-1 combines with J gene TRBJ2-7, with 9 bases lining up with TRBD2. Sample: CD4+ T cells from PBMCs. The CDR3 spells CASRPSGDEQYF. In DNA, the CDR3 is TGCGCCAGCAGGCCTAGCGGGGACGAGCAGTACTTC.